Described below is a single T cell receptor (beta chain) sequence and its context. Per the original methods: Estimation of nucleated cell counts was performed using reference gene primer amplification. Clones were sequenced by immunoSEQ multiplex PCR, and TCRdb holds only the in-frame ones, with some missing. V and J calls and clone size are given by that table; D and trimming were obtained from the DNA. The repertoire has 310,000 or so clones, roughly 90% of them found once; the top ten carry around 10%. This sample is part of a study of blood T cell repertoires in COVID-19. Turning to the study itself: Acute and convalescent COVID-19 samples came from the United States, Italy and Spain. T cells, B-cell-depleted T cells, or PBMCs supplied cDNA or gDNA.

Germline lookup yields CDR1 LGHNA and CDR2 YNFKEQ. The CDR3 contains 16 residues. Losses at the gene ends were 1 base for V and 7 bases for J; bases not matched to a gene: 9. During active infection, Seattle patients enrolled and were then monitored through disease. Source material: peripheral blood. V gene TRBV4-2 combines with J gene TRBJ1-4; 7 nucleotides match TRBD1. This receptor was obtained from a woman in her thirties with COVID-19, enrolled during active disease. The CDR3 spells CASSQAATGVFEKLFF. The CDR3 nucleotides read TGTGCCAGCAGCCAAGCCGCTACAGGGGTCTTTGAAAAACTGTTTTTT.